The clone carrying this T cell receptor beta chain was seen more than once but under ten times. This CDR3 spans 14 amino acids. Germline trimming cut 4 bases from V and 14 bases from J; bases unmatched to any gene: 14. CDR1 SGHRS and CDR2 YFSETQ come from the germline V gene. This record comes from a study of shared clonotypes between healthy human individuals. The repertoire was sequenced with immunoSEQ multiplex PCR; TCRdb's copy has only in-frame clones and lacks some. The sample lists under 850,000 clones, approximately 72% seen once, with 1.8% in the top ten. V gene TRBV5-1 combines with J gene TRBJ1-4; the match to TRBD1 covers 7 bases. This sequence was found in a woman aged 30 to 39 in good health. The source material was memory CD4+ T cells sorted from blood. Documented subset: CD45RA-negative fraction. CDR3 bases: TGCGCCAGCAGCCCCGGGACAGAGGCCTCTCGGCTGTTTTTT. Protein sequence: CASSPGTEASRLFF.